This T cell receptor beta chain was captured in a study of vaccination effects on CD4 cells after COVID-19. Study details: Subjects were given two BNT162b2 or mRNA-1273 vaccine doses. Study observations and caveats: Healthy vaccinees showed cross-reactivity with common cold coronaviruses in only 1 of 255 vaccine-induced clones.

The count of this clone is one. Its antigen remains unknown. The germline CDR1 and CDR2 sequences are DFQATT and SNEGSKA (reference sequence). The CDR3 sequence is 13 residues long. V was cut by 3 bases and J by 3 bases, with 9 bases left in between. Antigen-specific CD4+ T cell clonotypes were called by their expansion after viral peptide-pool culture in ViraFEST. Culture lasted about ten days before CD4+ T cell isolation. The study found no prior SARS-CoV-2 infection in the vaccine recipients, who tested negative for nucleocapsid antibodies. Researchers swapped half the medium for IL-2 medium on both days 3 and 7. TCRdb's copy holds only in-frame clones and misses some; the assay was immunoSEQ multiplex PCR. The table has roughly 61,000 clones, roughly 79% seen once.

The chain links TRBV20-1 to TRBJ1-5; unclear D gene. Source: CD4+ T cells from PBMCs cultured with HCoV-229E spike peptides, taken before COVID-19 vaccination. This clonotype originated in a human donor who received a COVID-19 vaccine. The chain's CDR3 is CSASPALNQPQHF. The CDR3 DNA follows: TGCAGTGCTAGTCCAGCTCTCAATCAGCCCCAGCATTTT.